One sample yielded the 26 T cell receptor beta chains listed below, sequenced in a study of OX40 agonist ivuxolimab in advanced cancers. TCRdb's table, derived via immunoSEQ multiplex PCR, lists solely in-frame clones and lacks some. The table shows about 33,000 clones, with 81% occurring only once. The sample consisted of CD4+ or CD8+ T cells sorted from blood, taken in a trial of the OX40 agonist ivuxolimab. These receptors all stem from an adult with an advanced solid tumor such as melanoma, head and neck, liver or kidney cancer.

This clone has more than one count but fewer than ten. The V and J genes are TRBV5-1 and TRBJ2-7, with 11 bases that match TRBD2. V gave up 4 bases and J gave up 1 base; unmatched junction bases: 10. CDR1 is SGHRS and CDR2 is YFSETQ in the germline V gene. CDR3 length: 17 amino acids. The CDR3 spells CASSVNPIAGGSYEQYF. The CDR3 bases are TGCGCCAGCAGCGTAAACCCTATAGCGGGAGGGTCCTACGAGCAGTACTTC.

The rearrangement uses TRBV6-1 and TRBJ2-7; the D gene is possibly TRBD1 (5 bases). Trimming pared 6 bases from V and 4 bases from J, leaving 16 bases between. The CDR3 consists of 14 residues. The germline V gene encodes CDR1 MNHNS and CDR2 SASEGT. CDR3 DNA: TGTGCCAGCAGATTTCAGGACACGATTTACGAGCAGTACTTC. It is translated as CASRFQDTIYEQYF.

On this clone itself: At one end the junction does not follow the germline gene, possibly because of a read error. V gene TRBV28 combines with J gene TRBJ2-4; the D gene is possibly TRBD1 (7 bases). Germline V gene sequence: CDR1 MDHEN, CDR2 SYDVKM. This CDR3 contains 12 residues. DNA for the CDR3: TGTGCCAGCAGTTTAGCGGGACAGAGAGATCACTTC. Amino acid sequence: CASSLAGQRDHF.

The genes are TRBV28 and TRBJ1-1; D is uncertain. This CDR3 spans 14 amino acids. V was shortened by 1 base and J by 2 bases, with 8 bases between the two germline ends. Germline CDR1 MDHEN, CDR2 SYDVKM. CDR3 residues: CASSLYQVNTEAFF. In DNA, the CDR3 is TGTGCCAGCAGTTTATACCAGGTAAACACTGAAGCTTTCTTT.

This chain uses TRBV30 with TRBJ2-4, with D maybe TRBD2 (5 bases). The CDR3 sequence is 13 residues long. Germline values: CDR1 GTSNPN, CDR2 SVGIG (reference sequence). The V gene lost 3 bases and the J gene lost 6 bases, with 12 bases spanning the gap. The CDR3 region is CAWSREARNIQYF. DNA for the CDR3: TGTGCCTGGAGCCGGGAAGCTAGAAACATTCAGTACTTC.

Worth noting for this clone: Other DNA sequences of this sample code for an identical CDR3. The chain combines TRBV6-1 with TRBJ1-4, with D tentatively TRBD1 (6 bases). V shed 4 bases and J shed 0 bases, with 12 bases lying between them. The CDR3 spans 16 residues. Germline lookup yields CDR1 MNHNS and CDR2 SASEGT. The CDR3 DNA sequence: TGTGCCAGCAGTGGAGGGGGGGTGACAACTAATGAAAAACTGTTTTTT. This encodes CASSGGGVTTNEKLFF.

The chain is built from TRBV11-2 and TRBJ2-3, with D unclear. CDR3 length equals 14 residues. The V gene lost 7 bases and the J gene lost 0 bases, with 11 bases spanning the gap. CDR1 is SGHAT and CDR2 is FQNNGV in the germline V gene. The CDR3 DNA is TGTGCCAGCACCCAAGCCCCCAGCACAGATACGCAGTATTTT. Translated: CASTQAPSTDTQYF.

The chain joins TRBV29-1 to TRBJ1-3; D remains ambiguous. Germline V gene data show CDR1 as SQVTM and CDR2 as ANQGSEA. There are 13 residues in the CDR3. V lost 3 bases and J 4 bases, leaving 10 bases between the germline ends. The DNA of the CDR3 is TGCAGCGTTGACTCTAATCAAGGAAACACCATATATTTT. Protein product: CSVDSNQGNTIYF.

CDR3 residues: CASSQAGGGTEAFF. The CDR3, as DNA: TGTGCCAGCAGCCAGGCGGGGGGCGGCACTGAAGCTTTCTTT. The chain employs TRBV11-2 and TRBJ1-1; D is possibly TRBD1 (6 bases). Trimming stripped 5 bases from V and 4 bases from J, with 14 bases between. The germline gives CDR1 SGHAT, CDR2 FQNNGV. The CDR3 consists of 14 residues.

V and J are TRBV6-1 and TRBJ2-1; 7 nucleotides line up with TRBD1. The CDR3 totals 14 residues. CDR1 MNHNS and CDR2 SASEGT come from the germline V gene. V shed 7 bases, J shed 0 bases, and the junction held 3 bases outside the gene matches. The CDR3 is CASKNRGSYNEQFF. The CDR3 bases are TGTGCCAGCAAAAACAGGGGCTCCTACAATGAGCAGTTCTTC.

This clone was observed once. The chain couples TRBV12-5 to TRBJ1-1; 7 nucleotides agree with TRBD1. CDR1 is LGHNT, CDR2 FRNRAP, per germline. The V gene end was trimmed by 2 bases and the J gene end by 7 bases; junction bases not matched to a gene: 4. This CDR3 comprises 13 residues. CDR3 sequence reads: CASGLTGANEAFF. DNA of the CDR3: TGTGCTAGTGGTTTGACAGGGGCGAATGAAGCTTTCTTT.

The V gene is TRBV28, the J gene TRBJ2-1; D gene unclear. The CDR3 spans 14 residues. The germline V and J ends were trimmed by 6 bases and 8 bases, with 17 bases remaining between them. Germline V gene sequence: CDR1 MDHEN, CDR2 SYDVKM. This CDR3 is CASSGHQRNDEQFF. The DNA for the CDR3 is TGTGCCAGCAGCGGCCATCAGCGTAACGATGAGCAGTTCTTC.

This clone turned up a few times. V gene TRBV5-1 combines with J gene TRBJ2-2; D perhaps matches TRBD1 (6 bases). Germline V CDR1 and CDR2: SGHRS, YFSETQ. The CDR3 contains 15 residues. V lost 0 bases to trimming and J lost 4 bases, with 10 bases between them. The CDR3 spells CASSLAVRGTGELFF. The CDR3 DNA reads as TGCGCCAGCAGCTTGGCCGTCAGGGGCACCGGGGAGCTGTTTTTT.

The chain combines TRBV5-4 with TRBJ1-2; D is unclear. The CDR3 covers 14 residues. The ends were cut back, 2 bases at V and 12 bases at J, with 20 bases in the middle. Germline-derived CDR1 and CDR2 are SGHNT and YYREEE (reference sequence). The CDR3 DNA sequence: TGTGCCAGCAGCTTTCGTGACGGAGCAGGCTACGACACCTTC. Protein product: CASSFRDGAGYDTF.

The V gene is TRBV5-1, the J gene TRBJ1-4; D uncertain. CDR3 length: 15 residues. Germline V gene data show CDR1 as SGHRS and CDR2 as YFSETQ. V dropped 4 bases and J dropped 0 bases, with 10 bases sitting between them. The CDR3 DNA is TGCGCCAGCAGCCCTCAGCTAACAACTAATGAAAAACTGTTTTTT. Translated, it gives CASSPQLTTNEKLFF.

The CDR3 bases are TGCGCCAGCAGCTTGGGGACAGGGGTTTCACCCCTCCACTTT. This gives the protein CASSLGTGVSPLHF. The chain has TRBV5-1 and TRBJ1-6; TRBD1 agrees at 9 bases. V was pared by 0 bases and J by 9 bases, with 1 base of the junction left unmatched. This CDR3 is built from 14 residues. Germline assignment: CDR1 SGHRS and CDR2 YFSETQ.

The chain carries TRBV7-8 and TRBJ1-1, with D hard to call. Trimming removed 7 bases from V and 5 bases from J, with 20 bases in between. Looked up from germline, CDR1 is SGHVS and CDR2 is FQNEAQ. This CDR3 is built from 15 residues. This chain's CDR3 is CASNAGRTKTTEAFF. For the CDR3, the DNA is TGTGCCAGCAACGCTGGCAGGACCAAGACAACTGAAGCTTTCTTT.

This sequence joins TRBV18 and TRBJ2-3; perhaps TRBD1 as D (7 bases). The V and J ends lost 4 bases and 4 bases respectively, with 15 bases between them. From germline, CDR1 is KGHSH and CDR2 LQKENI. The CDR3 extends over 15 amino acids. In nucleotides, the CDR3 is TGTGCCAGCTCACTAAGCGTCAGGGGGGCAGATACGCAGTATTTT. Translating gives CASSLSVRGADTQYF.

As DNA, the CDR3 is TGTGCCAGCAGCTTGGTAGGGAATCAGCCCCAGCATTTT. It is translated as CASSLVGNQPQHF. The chain employs TRBV7-2 and TRBJ1-5, with D unresolved. Per germline, CDR1 SGHTA and CDR2 FQGNSA. Trimming left V 3 bases short and J 4 bases short, with 7 bases between. The CDR3 runs to 13 residues.

The chain couples TRBV6-6 to TRBJ2-7; D perhaps matches TRBD2 (5 bases). The CDR3 is 12 amino acids. CDR1 is MNHNY, CDR2 SVGAGI, per germline (reference sequence). V shed 4 bases and J shed 3 bases, with 7 bases lying between them. CDR3 in amino acids: CASSWERYEQYF. The CDR3 coding sequence is TGTGCCAGCAGTTGGGAGCGCTACGAGCAGTACTTC.

This clone was detected once. This rearrangement joins TRBV6-1 to TRBJ1-6, with a possible D match to TRBD1 (6 bases). This CDR3 comprises 17 residues. V was shortened by 6 bases and J by 6 bases, with 21 bases between the two germline ends. Per the germline V gene, CDR1 is MNHNS and CDR2 is SASEGT. Written as DNA, the CDR3 is TGTGCCAGCAGCGAAAAGGCGGGAGGCAGGGGTAATTCACCCCTCCACTTT. Translated: CASSEKAGGRGNSPLHF.

This clone was counted a single time. The V gene is TRBV19, the J gene TRBJ1-4, with D perhaps matching TRBD1 (5 bases). Germline CDR1 and CDR2: LNHDA and SQIVND (reference sequence). Trimming cost V 6 bases and J 3 bases, with 11 bases left between them. This CDR3 region has 14 residues. The CDR3 region is CASRGTASNEKLFF. The DNA for the CDR3 is TGTGCCAGTAGGGGGACCGCTTCTAATGAAAAACTGTTTTTT.

The chain's CDR3 is CASSEISTGEGEQFF. DNA for the CDR3: TGCGCCAGCAGTGAGATCAGTACCGGGGAAGGAGAGCAGTTCTTC. This chain joins TRBV10-1 and TRBJ2-1; D perhaps matches TRBD2 (5 bases). The CDR3 is made up of 15 amino acids. Trimming took 2 bases from V and 10 from J, leaving 18 bases between them. Germline assignment: CDR1 WNHNN and CDR2 SYGVQD (reference sequence).

This chain connects TRBV29-1 to TRBJ2-5; weak D call: TRBD1 (5 bases). Germline V gene sequence: CDR1 SQVTM, CDR2 ANQGSEA. V was cut by 7 bases and J by 5 bases, with 20 bases left in between. This CDR3 is built from 14 residues. CDR3 sequence: CSGRGSNPPETQYF. CDR3 sequence (DNA): TGCAGCGGTAGGGGCAGTAATCCCCCCGAGACCCAGTACTTC. The variable domain in full, with the rest retrieved from reference TRBV29-1 and TRBJ2-5, is SAVISQKPSRDICQRGTSLTIQCQVDSQVTMMFWYRQQPGQSLTLIATANQGSEATYESGFVIDKFPISRPNLTFSTLTVSNMSPEDSSIYLCSGRGSNPPETQYFGPGTRLLVL.

This clone has just one count. CDR3 DNA sequence: TGTGCCAGCAGCTTGGGGCCAGACGCTGAAGCTTTCTTT. This sequence encodes CASSLGPDAEAFF. The chain has TRBV5-4 and TRBJ1-1; D call uncertain. The V gene lost 0 bases and the J gene lost 6 bases, with 9 bases spanning the gap. The CDR3 covers 13 residues. Germline V gene lookup returns CDR1 SGHNT and CDR2 YYREEE (reference sequence).

The CDR3 region is CASSFFGGSNQPQHF. The CDR3 coding sequence is TGTGCCAGCAGCTTTTTCGGGGGAAGCAATCAGCCCCAGCATTTT. This chain uses TRBV5-5 with TRBJ1-5, with D perhaps TRBD1 (5 bases). This CDR3 contains 15 residues. Germline-derived CDR1 and CDR2 are SGHKS and YYEKEE (reference sequence). V was cut by 2 bases and J by 1 base, with 10 bases left in between.